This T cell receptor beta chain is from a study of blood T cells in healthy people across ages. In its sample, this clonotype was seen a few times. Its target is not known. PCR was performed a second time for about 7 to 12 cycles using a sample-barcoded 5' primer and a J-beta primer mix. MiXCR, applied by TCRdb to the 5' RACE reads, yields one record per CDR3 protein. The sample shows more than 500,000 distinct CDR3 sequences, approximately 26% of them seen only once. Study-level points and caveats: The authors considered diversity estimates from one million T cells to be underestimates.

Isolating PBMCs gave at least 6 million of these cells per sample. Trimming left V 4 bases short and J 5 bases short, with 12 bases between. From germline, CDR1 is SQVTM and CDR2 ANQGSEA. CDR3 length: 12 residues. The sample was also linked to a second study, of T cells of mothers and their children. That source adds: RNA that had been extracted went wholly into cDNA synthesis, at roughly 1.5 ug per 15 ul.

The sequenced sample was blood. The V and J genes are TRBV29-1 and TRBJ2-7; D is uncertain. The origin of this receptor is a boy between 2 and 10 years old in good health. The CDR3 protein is CSVGVGRDEQYF. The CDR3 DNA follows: TGCAGCGTTGGAGTCGGTCGGGACGAGCAGTACTTC.